This TCR beta chain is from a study of OX40 agonist ivuxolimab in advanced cancers. Study summary: At 0.01 to 10 mg/kg, ivuxolimab was administered intravenously to patients every 2 weeks.

The repertoire was sequenced with immunoSEQ multiplex PCR; TCRdb's copy has only in-frame clones and lacks some. The repertoire holds roughly 92,000 clones, with 92% as singletons. Sequenced material: CD4+ or CD8+ T cells sorted from blood, taken in a trial of the OX40 agonist ivuxolimab. This sequence was found in an adult with an advanced solid tumor such as melanoma, head and neck, liver or kidney cancer.

The CDR3: CAGTDRVDTGELFF. CDR3 DNA sequence: TGTGCCGGGACGGACAGGGTGGACACCGGGGAGCTGTTTTTT. The chain recombines TRBV30 with TRBJ2-2; TRBD1 agrees at 8 bases. Germline trimming cut 8 bases from V and 3 bases from J; bases unmatched to any gene: 8. The CDR3 has 14 amino acids. The V gene's germline CDR1 is GTSNPN and CDR2 SVGIG (reference sequence).